This TCR beta chain appears in the sequencing data of a study of post-analysis software for immune sequencing data. At the level of the study: Some patients lacked subtype; others had relapsing-remitting, secondary progressive or progressive-relapsing disease.

The CDR3 runs 15 residues. Germline CDR1 reads SEHNR; CDR2 reads FQNEAQ (reference sequence). The V gene lost 1 base and the J gene lost 0 bases, with 10 bases spanning the gap. General study results and limits: Significantly lower normalized Chao1 diversity was found in patients with multiple sclerosis relative to controls. Controls showed lower frequencies than patients for roughly 5 TRBV segments, and TRBV5-6, TRBV5-1 and TRBV20-1 were among these. Samples made in the same batch grouped tightly together by F measure.

This clonotype was seen more than once but under ten times. As yet, its antigen is unknown. Presence of unique molecular identifiers characterized the TCR beta cDNA libraries. T cells numbering roughly 0.9 to 10 million yielded cDNA molecules that totaled about 500,000. TCRdb re-analysed the PCR reads in MiXCR, keeping a single row per CDR3 protein. The table shows 350,000 to 500,000 distinct CDR3 sequences, with 35% to 45% occurring only once. The specimen sequenced was blood. The rearrangement uses TRBV7-9 and TRBJ2-7; D remains unclear. The receptor's source is a girl aged 2 to 9 with multiple sclerosis. In DNA form, the CDR3 reads TGTGCCAGCAGCTTAGGTCTTGGCGGCTCCTACGAGCAGTACTTC. Its protein is CASSLGLGGSYEQYF.